This TCR beta chain was profiled in a study of type 1 and type 2 diabetes patients. This CDR3 region has 14 residues. CDR1 is MGHDK, CDR2 SYGVNS, per germline. A single count supports this clonotype. Given a much more abundant clone one base away, this may be a read error. Roughly 9.7 milliliters of peripheral blood were collected from each participant. Amplification started from genomic DNA. Amplification of the beta chain CDR3 used 30 forward and 13 reverse multiplex primers. One entry per CDR3 protein results from TCRdb running MiXCR on the multiplex PCR reads. This table has approximately 260,000 distinct CDR3 sequences, around 50% appearing once.

The specimen was peripheral blood mononuclear cells (PBMCs). This chain uses TRBV25-1 with TRBJ1-5; D gene uncertain. The receptor comes from a man aged 18 to 35 with type 2 diabetes. CDR3 protein: CAGSESGYNQPQHF. The DNA for the CDR3 is TGTGCCGGCAGTGAATCGGGATACAATCAGCCCCAGCATTTT.